A single sample is the source of the 24 T cell receptor beta chains below, sequenced in a study of metastatic and nonmetastatic thyroid tumors. No treatment had been given to any patient before thyroid surgery. From the PCR reads, TCRdb re-called clones with MiXCR. The data show about 27,000 clones, with more than 14% seen just once and less than 20% held by the top ten. Specimen: blood. The source of these receptors is a male donor with papillary thyroid cancer or a benign thyroid nodule (not recorded which). Some clones in this sample may be carry-over from other donors' samples.

This clone was observed many times. This rearrangement joins TRBV12-3 or TRBV12-4 to TRBJ1-1, with D unclear. The CDR3 extends over 13 amino acids. Trimming cost V 7 bases and J 10 bases, with 19 bases left between them. DNA of the CDR3: TGTGCCAGCACTCCTATTGGTCCCTATGGAGCTTTCTTT. Its translation: CASTPIGPYGAFF.

This clone was detected ten times or more. V gene TRBV20-1 combines with J gene TRBJ1-5; tentatively, D is TRBD1 (5 bases). V was shortened by 5 bases and J by 4 bases, with 18 bases between the two germline ends. CDR3 length: 15 residues. CDR1 DFQATT and CDR2 SNEGSKA come from the germline V gene (reference sequence). The CDR3 nucleotides are TGCAGTGCTGAAGGCTTCGCTACAGGTAATCAGCCCCAGCATTTT. Translated, it gives CSAEGFATGNQPQHF.

This clone was seen at least ten times. This chain joins TRBV3-2 and TRBJ2-3; the DNA was not used to check the table's D call, TRBD2. TRBV3-2 has pseudogene status. This CDR3 has 17 residues. The CDR3 loop reads CASSERKTSAFTDTQYF. Written as DNA, the CDR3 is TGTGCCAGCAGCGAACGTAAGACTAGCGCCTTCACAGATACGCAGTATTTT.

Regarding this clone: At one boundary the junction diverges from the germline segment, which might be a read error. V usage is TRBV7-9 and J usage is TRBJ2-7, with D tentatively TRBD2 (5 bases). Germline values: CDR1 SEHNR, CDR2 FQNEAQ (reference sequence). The CDR3 spans 14 residues. The CDR3 reads CASILAPISYEQYF. The CDR3 region has the DNA TGTGCCAGCATCTTAGCGCCCATCTCCTACGAGCAGTACTTC.

At least ten counts were recorded for this clone. This chain connects TRBV29-1 to TRBJ1-1; tentative D call: TRBD1 (5 bases). Per germline, CDR1 SQVTM and CDR2 ANQGSEA. With 4 bases removed from V and 5 bases from J, the gap between germline ends came to 17 bases. This CDR3 has 14 amino acids. This CDR3 is CSVVGTHGGTEAFF. The DNA of the CDR3 is TGCAGCGTTGTGGGGACCCACGGGGGTACTGAAGCTTTCTTT.

By its share, this clone is medium-sized. The chain joins TRBV19 to TRBJ2-1; D gene unclear. V was shortened by 3 bases and J by 8 bases, with 17 bases between the two germline ends. The CDR3 contains 15 residues. Germline V gene sequence: CDR1 LNHDA, CDR2 SQIVND (reference sequence). The chain's CDR3 is CASSMGTTSRHEQFF. The CDR3 DNA follows: TGTGCCAGTAGTATGGGTACGACCTCCCGTCATGAGCAGTTCTTC. Drawing the rest from reference TRBV19 and TRBJ2-1, the complete variable domain is DGGITQSPKYLFRKEGQNVTLSCEQNLNHDAMYWYRQDPGQGLRLIYYSQIVNDFQKGDIAEGYSVSREKKESFPLTVTSAQKNPTAFYLCASSMGTTSRHEQFFGPGTRLTVL.

In its sample, this clone was seen many times. CDR3 protein: CASRVGQGAGKLFF. The CDR3 coding sequence is TGTGCCAGCAGAGTCGGACAGGGGGCGGGAAAACTGTTTTTT. V usage is TRBV6-1 and J usage is TRBJ1-4, with 11 bases that match TRBD1. This CDR3 spans 14 amino acids. The germline V gene has CDR1 MNHNS and CDR2 SASEGT. The junction had 7 bases not matched to a gene; V was cut back by 6 bases and J by 10 bases.

This clone has ten or more counts. This chain connects TRBV6-4 to TRBJ2-1; 8 bases agree with TRBD2. CDR1 is MRHNA and CDR2 is SNTAGT in the germline V gene. The CDR3 totals 14 residues. The ends lost 2 bases at V and 3 bases at J; junction bases unmatched: 0. This CDR3 reads CASSDGTSYNEQFF. Written as DNA, the CDR3 is TGTGCCAGCAGTGACGGGACTAGCTACAATGAGCAGTTCTTC.

V usage is TRBV12-3 or TRBV12-4 and J usage is TRBJ1-2; 8 bases match TRBD1. This CDR3 has 14 amino acids. The J segment lost 1 base and the V segment lost 6 bases, leaving 4 bases of the junction unmatched. The CDR3 coding sequence is TGTGCCAGCAGAGATGACAGGGGTAACTATGGCTACACCTTC. Amino acids: CASRDDRGNYGYTF.

In this sample, this clone turned up a few times. The chain recombines TRBV12-3 or TRBV12-4 with TRBJ2-5; 10 bases match TRBD1. This CDR3 has 15 amino acids. V gave up 7 bases and J gave up 2 bases; unmatched junction bases: 7. This CDR3 is CASISGTGVQETQYF. In DNA form, the CDR3 reads TGTGCCAGCATATCCGGGACAGGGGTTCAAGAGACCCAGTACTTC.

This clone was detected ten times or more. The chain has TRBV28 and TRBJ1-5, with 8 bases lining up with TRBD1. V lost 8 bases to trimming and J lost 6 bases; unmatched junction nucleotides: 6. There are 13 residues in the CDR3. Germline V gene sequence: CDR1 MDHEN, CDR2 SYDVKM. The DNA of the CDR3 is TGTGCCAGCGACAGGGGCGTATCTCAGCCCCAGCATTTT. Translated: CASDRGVSQPQHF.

This clone was seen many times. This rearrangement joins TRBV20-1 to TRBJ2-3, with 7 bases that match TRBD1. The CDR3 consists of 14 residues. Losses at the gene ends were 1 base for V and 2 bases for J; bases not matched to a gene: 3. Germline CDR1 and CDR2: DFQATT and SNEGSKA (reference sequence). CDR3 DNA sequence: TGCAGTGCTAGAGGACAGGGCTTCACAGATACGCAGTATTTT. It yields the protein CSARGQGFTDTQYF.

This clone showed up many times. The chain is built from TRBV7-6 and TRBJ2-2; TRBD1 matches 8 bases. Trimming cost V 6 bases and J 7 bases; bases outside gene matches: 10. This CDR3 has 15 residues. Germline CDR1 reads SGHVS; CDR2 reads FNYEAQ. CDR3 in DNA: TGTGCCAGCAGGGGCGGGACAGGTTCCTTCGGGGAGCTGTTTTTT. It specifies CASRGGTGSFGELFF.

In its sample, this clone was seen many times. The chain has TRBV6-1 and TRBJ2-5, with D unresolved. The CDR3 contains 11 residues. V lost 6 bases and J 2 bases, leaving 4 bases between the germline ends. Germline lookup yields CDR1 MNHNS and CDR2 SASEGT. CDR3 bases: TGTGCCAGCAGCTTACAAGAGACCCAGTACTTC. It yields the protein CASSLQETQYF.

This clone was counted a few times. The rearrangement joins TRBV6-1 to TRBJ2-3; D unclear. CDR1 and CDR2 from the germline V gene are MNHNS and SASEGT. The CDR3 is made up of 14 amino acids. Trimming cost V 6 bases and J 7 bases, with 17 bases left between them. CDR3 DNA sequence: TGTGCCAGCAGCCCCCCAGTATGCCGGTATACGCAGTATTTT. Translated, it gives CASSPPVCRYTQYF.

This clone was seen ten or more times. The chain uses TRBV30 and TRBJ1-1; D is undetermined. The germline V gene has CDR1 GTSNPN and CDR2 SVGIG (reference sequence). CDR3 size: 15 residues. V was trimmed by 2 bases and J by 1 base, leaving 14 bases between them. CDR3 in amino acids: CAWSNGLIRNTEAFF. The CDR3 DNA reads as TGTGCCTGGAGTAACGGCTTGATAAGGAACACTGAAGCTTTCTTT.

This clone was observed a handful of times. A read error may produce the germline difference seen at one junction end. This chain uses TRBV6-1 with TRBJ2-7; D is ambiguous. CDR3 length: 15 residues. CDR1 is MNHNS and CDR2 is SASEGT in the germline V gene. The CDR3 reads CASSPRRGSGYELYF. In nucleotides, the CDR3 is TGTGCCAGCAGCCCCCGACGTGGATCGGGCTACGAGCTGTACTTC.

Judged by abundance, this clone is medium-sized. The chain combines TRBV6-1 with TRBJ2-7, with a tentative D call TRBD1 (6 bases). V shed 0 bases and J shed 3 bases, with 12 bases lying between them. CDR1 and CDR2 (germline): MNHNS, SASEGT. The CDR3 spans 15 residues. The CDR3 reads CASSEALGDNYEQYF. CDR3 coding DNA: TGTGCCAGCAGTGAAGCGCTTGGGGACAACTACGAGCAGTACTTC.

This clone has a count of ten or more. The chain carries TRBV2 and TRBJ2-3, with 7 nucleotides matching TRBD2. The CDR3 runs 15 residues. The V and J ends lost 8 bases and 3 bases, in that order; junction bases with no gene match: 11. CDR1 and CDR2 from the germline V gene are SNHLY and FYNNEI. Here the CDR3 reads CASGDEGTTTDTQYF. Here the CDR3 DNA reads TGTGCCAGCGGCGACGAGGGGACTACAACAGATACGCAGTATTTT.

Relative to its sample, this clone is medium-sized (0.01 to 0.1%). The chain carries TRBV5-1 and TRBJ2-7; D might be TRBD1 (6 bases). CDR3 size: 15 residues. The V end was cut by 0 bases, the J end by 2 bases, with 12 bases between. Germline CDR1 is SGHRS and CDR2 is YFSETQ. The CDR3, as DNA: TGCGCCAGCAGCTTGGATGGGGGCAGCACCTACGAGCAGTACTTC. Translation gives CASSLDGGSTYEQYF.

This clone showed up just a few times. The gene calls are TRBV24-1 and TRBJ2-1; tentative D call: TRBD1 (5 bases). CDR1 and CDR2 from the germline V gene are KGHDR and SFDVKD. There are 13 residues in the CDR3. Trimming left V 4 bases short and J 8 bases short, with 11 bases between. CDR3 residues: CATSDVQGDEQFF. The CDR3 nucleotides read TGTGCCACCAGTGACGTCCAGGGCGATGAGCAGTTCTTC.

This clone appeared many times. The chain carries TRBV7-9 and TRBJ2-3, with 9 positions matching TRBD1. CDR1 and CDR2 from the germline V gene are SEHNR and FQNEAQ (reference sequence). The CDR3 extends over 14 amino acids. Trimming removed 7 bases from V and 2 bases from J; junction bases left unmatched: 4. CDR3: CASTWDRVTDTQYF. CDR3 DNA: TGTGCCAGCACCTGGGACAGGGTCACAGATACGCAGTATTTT. Full variable domain (remainder filled in from reference TRBV7-9 and TRBJ2-3): DTGVSQNPRHKITKRGQNVTFRCDPISEHNRLYWYRQTLGQGPEFLTYFQNEAQLEKSRLLSDRFSAERPKGSFSTLEIQRTEQGDSAMYLCASTWDRVTDTQYFGPGTRLTVL.

This clone was observed at least ten times. The CDR3 DNA follows: TGTGCCACCACAGGGGGCAGCTCCTACGAGCAGTACTTC. Translating it yields CATTGGSSYEQYF. The genes are TRBV19 and TRBJ2-7, with 9 bases lining up with TRBD1. CDR3 length equals 13 residues. V trimming: 10 bases; J trimming: 0 bases; junction bases outside the gene matches: 4. Germline V gene sequence: CDR1 LNHDA, CDR2 SQIVND (reference sequence).

This clone appeared many times. The rearrangement uses TRBV5-1 and TRBJ2-6, with 8 bases lining up with TRBD2. Germline V lookup: CDR1 SGHRS, CDR2 YFSETQ. The CDR3 contains 16 residues. V shed 4 bases, J shed 0 bases, and the junction held 3 bases outside the gene matches. The CDR3 DNA reads TGCGCCAGCAGCCCCGGGGGGGCCTCTGGGGCCAACGTCCTGACTTTC. It codes for CASSPGGASGANVLTF.